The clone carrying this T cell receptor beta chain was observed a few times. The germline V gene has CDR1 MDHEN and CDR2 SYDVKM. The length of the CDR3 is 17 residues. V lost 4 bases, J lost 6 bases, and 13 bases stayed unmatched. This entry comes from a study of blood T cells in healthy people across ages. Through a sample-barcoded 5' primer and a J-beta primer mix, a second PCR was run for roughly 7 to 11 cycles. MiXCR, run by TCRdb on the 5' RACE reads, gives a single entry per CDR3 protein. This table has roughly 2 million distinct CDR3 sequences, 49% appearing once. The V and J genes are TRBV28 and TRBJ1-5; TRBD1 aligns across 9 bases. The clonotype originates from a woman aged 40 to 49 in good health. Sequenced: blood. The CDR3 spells CASSSLMHRGRVQPQHF. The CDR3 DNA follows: TGTGCCAGCAGTTCCCTTATGCACAGGGGGCGCGTTCAGCCCCAGCATTTT.